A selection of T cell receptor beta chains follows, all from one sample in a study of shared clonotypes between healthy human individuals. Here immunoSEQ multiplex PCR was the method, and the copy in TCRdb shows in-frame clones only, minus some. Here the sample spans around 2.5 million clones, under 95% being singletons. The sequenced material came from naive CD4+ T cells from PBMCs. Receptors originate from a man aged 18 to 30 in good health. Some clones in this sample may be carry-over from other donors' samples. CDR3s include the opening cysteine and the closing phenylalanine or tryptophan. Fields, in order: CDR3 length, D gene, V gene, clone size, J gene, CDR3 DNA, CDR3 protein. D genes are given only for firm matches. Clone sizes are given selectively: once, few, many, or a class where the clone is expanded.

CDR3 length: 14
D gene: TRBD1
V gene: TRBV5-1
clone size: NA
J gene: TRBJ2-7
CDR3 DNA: TGCGCCAGCAGCTACCGGGACAGGGGGGACGAGCAGTACTTC
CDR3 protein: CASSYRDRGDEQYF

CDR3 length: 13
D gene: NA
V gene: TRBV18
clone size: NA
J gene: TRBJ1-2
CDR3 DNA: TGTGCCAGCTCACCCGGACAGTTCTATGGCTACACCTTC
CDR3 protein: CASSPGQFYGYTF

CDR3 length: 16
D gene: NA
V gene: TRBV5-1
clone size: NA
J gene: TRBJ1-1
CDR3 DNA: TGCGCCAGCAGCTTGGTTTCTGGTGCGTTGAACACTGAAGCTTTCTTT
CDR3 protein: CASSLVSGALNTEAFF

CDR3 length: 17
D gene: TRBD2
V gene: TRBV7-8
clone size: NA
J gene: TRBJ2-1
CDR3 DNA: TGTGCCAGCAGCCCCTTGGGCCTAGCGGGAGGGTACAATGAGCAGTTCTTC
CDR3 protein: CASSPLGLAGGYNEQFF

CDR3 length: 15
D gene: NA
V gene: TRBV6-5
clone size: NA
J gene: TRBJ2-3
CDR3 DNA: TGTGCCAGCAGTTACTCGGGAAGGGACACAGATACGCAGTATTTT
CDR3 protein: CASSYSGRDTDTQYF

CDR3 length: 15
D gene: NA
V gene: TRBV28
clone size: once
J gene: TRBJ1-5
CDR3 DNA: TGTGCCAGTTCCACCCGCAGACAACTAGATCAGCCCCAGCATTTT
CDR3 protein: CASSTRRQLDQPQHF

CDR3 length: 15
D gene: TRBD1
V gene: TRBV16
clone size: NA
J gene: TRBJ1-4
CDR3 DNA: TGTGCCAGCAGCCAATGGACAGGGGGCCATGAAAAACTGTTTTTT
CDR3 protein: CASSQWTGGHEKLFF

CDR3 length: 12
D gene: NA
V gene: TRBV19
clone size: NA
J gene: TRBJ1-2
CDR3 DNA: TGTGCCAGTAGTATTAGAGGTTATGGCTACACCTTC
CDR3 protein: CASSIRGYGYTF

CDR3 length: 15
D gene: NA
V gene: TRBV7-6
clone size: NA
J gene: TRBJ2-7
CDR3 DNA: TGTGCCAGCAGCTCTGGTGGGCGGGCCCTCGGCGAGCAGTACTTC
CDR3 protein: CASSSGGRALGEQYF

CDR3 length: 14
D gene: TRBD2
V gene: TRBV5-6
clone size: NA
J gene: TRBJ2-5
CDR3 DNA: TGTGCCAGCAGCTTGGGACTAGCGAGGGAGACCCAGTACTTC
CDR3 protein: CASSLGLARETQYF

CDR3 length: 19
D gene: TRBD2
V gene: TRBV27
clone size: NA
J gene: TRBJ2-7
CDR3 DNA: TGTGCCAGCAGTTTGGTATATAGCGGGACCTACGAAAGGAGGTTGGAGCAGTACTTC
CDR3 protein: CASSLVYSGTYERRLEQYF

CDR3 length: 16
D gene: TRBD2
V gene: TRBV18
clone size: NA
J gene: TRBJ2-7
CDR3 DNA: TGTGCCAGCTCACTCTCCCGGACTAGCGGGGTCCACGAGCAGTACTTC
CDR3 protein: CASSLSRTSGVHEQYF

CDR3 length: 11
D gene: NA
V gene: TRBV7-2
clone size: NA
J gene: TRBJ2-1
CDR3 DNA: TGTGCCAGCAGCTTCGGTAGTGAGCAGTTCTTC
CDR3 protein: CASSFGSEQFF

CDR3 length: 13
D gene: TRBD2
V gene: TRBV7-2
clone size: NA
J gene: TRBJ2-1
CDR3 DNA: TGTGCCAGCAGCTTGAGAGCGGGAGATGAGCAGTTCTTC
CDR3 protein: CASSLRAGDEQFF

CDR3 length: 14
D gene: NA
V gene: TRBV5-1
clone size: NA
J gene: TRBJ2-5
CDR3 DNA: TGCGCCAGCAGCTTGGAGGTGGTTTTTGAGACCCAGTACTTC
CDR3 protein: CASSLEVVFETQYF

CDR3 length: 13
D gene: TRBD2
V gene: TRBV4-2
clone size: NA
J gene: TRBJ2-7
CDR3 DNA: TGTGCCAGCAGCCTCCGCCGGGGGGACGAGCAGTACTTC
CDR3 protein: CASSLRRGDEQYF

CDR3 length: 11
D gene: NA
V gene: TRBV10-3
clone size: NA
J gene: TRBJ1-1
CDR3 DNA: TGTGCCATCAGCCAGGGCCCCGAAGCTTTCTTT
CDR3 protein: CAISQGPEAFF

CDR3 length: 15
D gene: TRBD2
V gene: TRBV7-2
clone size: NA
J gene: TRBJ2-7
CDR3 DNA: TGTGCCAGCAGGCCTCCTAGCGGGAGAGCCTACGAGCAGTACTTC
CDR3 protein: CASRPPSGRAYEQYF

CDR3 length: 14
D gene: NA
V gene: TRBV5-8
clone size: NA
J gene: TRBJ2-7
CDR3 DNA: TGTGCCAGCAGCTTCGAGGTTCTAGGCTACGAGCAGTACTTC
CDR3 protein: CASSFEVLGYEQYF

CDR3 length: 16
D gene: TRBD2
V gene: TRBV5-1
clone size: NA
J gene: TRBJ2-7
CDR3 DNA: TGCGCCAGCAGCTTGGCCGGGACTAGCGGGATTTACGAGCAGTACTTC
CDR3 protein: CASSLAGTSGIYEQYF

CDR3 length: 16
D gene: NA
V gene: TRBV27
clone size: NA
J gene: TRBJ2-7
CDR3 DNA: TGTGCCAGCAGTTTATTCCCTCAGACAGGCCCGTACGAGCAGTACTTC
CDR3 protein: CASSLFPQTGPYEQYF

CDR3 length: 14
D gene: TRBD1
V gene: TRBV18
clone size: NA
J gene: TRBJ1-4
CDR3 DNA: TGTGCCAGCTCCGCGGACAGGGCTGGGGAAAAACTGTTTTTT
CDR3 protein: CASSADRAGEKLFF

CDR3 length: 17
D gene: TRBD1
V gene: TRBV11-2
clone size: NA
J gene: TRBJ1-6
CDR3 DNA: TGTGCCAGCAGCTTCCCCGGGACAGGGGGACATAATTCACCCCTCCACTTT
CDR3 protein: CASSFPGTGGHNSPLHF

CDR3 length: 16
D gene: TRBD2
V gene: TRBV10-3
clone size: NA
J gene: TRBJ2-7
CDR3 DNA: TGTGCCATCAGCTGGTCGGGGGCCGGGAGGGCATACGAGCAGTACTTC
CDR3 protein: CAISWSGAGRAYEQYF

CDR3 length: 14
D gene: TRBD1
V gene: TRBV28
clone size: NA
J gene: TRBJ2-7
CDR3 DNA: TGTGCCAGCAGGGTTCAGGGGGCGCAGGACGAGCAGTACTTC
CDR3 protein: CASRVQGAQDEQYF

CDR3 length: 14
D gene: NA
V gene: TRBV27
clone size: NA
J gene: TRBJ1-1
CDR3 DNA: TGTGCCAGCAGTTCCCAGGGCGAAATTGGTGAAGCTTTCTTT
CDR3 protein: CASSSQGEIGEAFF

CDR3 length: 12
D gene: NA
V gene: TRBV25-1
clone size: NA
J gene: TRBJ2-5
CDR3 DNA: TGTGCCAGCAGTGGGGCAGGAGAGACCCAGTACTTC
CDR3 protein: CASSGAGETQYF

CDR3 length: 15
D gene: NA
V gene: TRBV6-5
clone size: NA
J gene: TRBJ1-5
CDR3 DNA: TGTGCCAGCAGTTACTCGTACAGTAGCAATCAGCCCCAGCATTTT
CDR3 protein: CASSYSYSSNQPQHF

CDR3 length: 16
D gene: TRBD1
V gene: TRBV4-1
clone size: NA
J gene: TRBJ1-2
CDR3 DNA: TGCGCCAGCAGCCACCCCTGGACAGGGGGGGACTATGGCTACACCTTC
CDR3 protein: CASSHPWTGGDYGYTF

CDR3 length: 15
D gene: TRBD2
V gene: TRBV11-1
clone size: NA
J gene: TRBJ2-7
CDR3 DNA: TGTGCCAGCAGCTCCTTAGGACTAGCGGGCTACGAGCAGTACTTC
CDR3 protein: CASSSLGLAGYEQYF

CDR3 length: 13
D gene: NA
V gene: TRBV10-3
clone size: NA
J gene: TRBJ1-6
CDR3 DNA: TGTGCCATCAGTGGGACAGATAATTCACCCCTCCACTTT
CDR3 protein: CAISGTDNSPLHF

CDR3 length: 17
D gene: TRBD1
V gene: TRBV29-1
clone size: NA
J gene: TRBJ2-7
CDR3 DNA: TGCAGCGTTGTCGTGGCAGGGGGAAGCTTTTCGGCCTACGAGCAGTACTTC
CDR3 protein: CSVVVAGGSFSAYEQYF

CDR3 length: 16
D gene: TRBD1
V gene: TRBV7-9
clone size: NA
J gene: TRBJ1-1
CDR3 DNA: TGTGCCAGCTTTGGGGGGACAGGGGCAATGAACACTGAAGCTTTCTTT
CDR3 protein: CASFGGTGAMNTEAFF

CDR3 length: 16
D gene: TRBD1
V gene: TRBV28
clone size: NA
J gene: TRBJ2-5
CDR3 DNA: TGTGCCAGCAGTTTTTTGGGACAGGGTCCGTTGGAGACCCAGTACTTC
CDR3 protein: CASSFLGQGPLETQYF

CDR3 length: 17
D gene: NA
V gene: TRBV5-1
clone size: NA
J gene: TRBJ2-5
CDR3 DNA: TGCGCCAGCAGCTTGGCGAGGGCTGCAAATTACCAAGAGACCCAGTACTTC
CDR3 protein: CASSLARAANYQETQYF

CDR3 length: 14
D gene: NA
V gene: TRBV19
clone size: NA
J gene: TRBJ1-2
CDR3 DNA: TGTGCCAGTAGCTCGAGGGTGGTTGGCTATGGCTACACCTTC
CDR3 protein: CASSSRVVGYGYTF

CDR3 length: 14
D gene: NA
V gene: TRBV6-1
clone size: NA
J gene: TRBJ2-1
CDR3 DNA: TGTGCCAGCGAACGGTTGGGGAATAACAATGAGCAGTTCTTC
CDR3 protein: CASERLGNNNEQFF

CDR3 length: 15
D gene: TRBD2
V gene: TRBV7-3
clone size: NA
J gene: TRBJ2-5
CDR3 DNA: TGTGCCAGCAGCTTAAGGACTAGCGGACAAGAGACCCAGTACTTC
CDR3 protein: CASSLRTSGQETQYF

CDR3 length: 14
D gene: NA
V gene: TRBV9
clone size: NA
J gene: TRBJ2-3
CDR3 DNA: TGTGCCAGCAGCGTAGTGGGGACGTCAGATACGCAGTATTTT
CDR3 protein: CASSVVGTSDTQYF

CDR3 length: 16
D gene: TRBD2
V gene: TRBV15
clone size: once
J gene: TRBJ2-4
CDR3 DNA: TGTGCCACCAGCAGGGGGACTAGCGGAGGAGAAAACATTCAGTACTTC
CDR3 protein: CATSRGTSGGENIQYF

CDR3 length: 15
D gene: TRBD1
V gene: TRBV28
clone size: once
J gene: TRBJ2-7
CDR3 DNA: TGTGCCAGCAGAGACAGGGCAACTATCACCTACGAGCAGTACTTC
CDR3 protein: CASRDRATITYEQYF

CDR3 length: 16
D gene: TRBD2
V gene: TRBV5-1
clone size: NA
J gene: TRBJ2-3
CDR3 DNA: TGCGCCAGCAGCCTGGGGACTAGCGGCAGCACAGATACGCAGTATTTT
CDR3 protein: CASSLGTSGSTDTQYF

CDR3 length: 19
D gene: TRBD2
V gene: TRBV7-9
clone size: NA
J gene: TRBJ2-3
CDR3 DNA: TGTGCCAGCAGCTTAACGGGGACTAGCGGGTTGTGGAGCACAGATACGCAGTATTTT
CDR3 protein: CASSLTGTSGLWSTDTQYF

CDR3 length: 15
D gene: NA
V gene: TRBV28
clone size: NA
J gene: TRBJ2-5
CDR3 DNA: TGTGCCAGCAGTCTCGAGGGGGGACAGCAAGAGACCCAGTACTTC
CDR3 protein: CASSLEGGQQETQYF

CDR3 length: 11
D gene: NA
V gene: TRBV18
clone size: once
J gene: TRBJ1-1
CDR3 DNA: TGTGCCAGCCGCGGGGGCGCTGAAGCTTTCTTT
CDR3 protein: CASRGGAEAFF

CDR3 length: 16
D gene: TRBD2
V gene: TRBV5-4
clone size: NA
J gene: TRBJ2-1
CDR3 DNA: TGTGCCAGCACCTCACGGGCTAGCGGCGGATACAATGAGCAGTTCTTC
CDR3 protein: CASTSRASGGYNEQFF

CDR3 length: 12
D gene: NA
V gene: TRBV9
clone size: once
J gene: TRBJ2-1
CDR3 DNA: TGTGCCAGCAGTGCCGGGGGACCGGCCGAGTTCTTC
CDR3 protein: CASSAGGPAEFF

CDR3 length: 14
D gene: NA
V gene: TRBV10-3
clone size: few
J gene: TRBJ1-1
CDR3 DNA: TGTGCCATCAGTGAGAAGGTCTCGAACACTGAAGCTTTCTTT
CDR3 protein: CAISEKVSNTEAFF

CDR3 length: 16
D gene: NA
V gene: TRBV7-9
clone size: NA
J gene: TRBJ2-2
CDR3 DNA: TGTGCCAGCACCACATCTGACAGGATTAACACCGGGGAGCTGTTTTTT
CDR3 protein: CASTTSDRINTGELFF

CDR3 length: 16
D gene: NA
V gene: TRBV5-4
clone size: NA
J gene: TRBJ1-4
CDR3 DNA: TGTGCCAGCAGCTTGTTCCAGGGTGTCCCCAATGAAAAACTGTTTTTT
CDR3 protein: CASSLFQGVPNEKLFF

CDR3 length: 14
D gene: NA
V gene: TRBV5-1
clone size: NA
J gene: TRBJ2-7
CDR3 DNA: TGCGCCAGCAGCGCCCTTCCACAGGCCAGCGAGCAGTACTTC
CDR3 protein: CASSALPQASEQYF

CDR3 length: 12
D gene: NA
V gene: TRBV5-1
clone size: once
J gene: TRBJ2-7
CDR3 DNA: TGCGCCAGCAGAGAGAGCGGGTACGAGCAGTACTTC
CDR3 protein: CASRESGYEQYF

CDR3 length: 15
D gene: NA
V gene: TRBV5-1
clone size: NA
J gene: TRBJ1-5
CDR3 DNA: TGCGCCAGCAGCCTGGGGGGGATTAGCAATCAGCCCCAGCATTTT
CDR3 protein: CASSLGGISNQPQHF

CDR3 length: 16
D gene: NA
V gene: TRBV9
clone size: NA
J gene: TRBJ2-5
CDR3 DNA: TGTGCCAGCAGCTTAAGGTTTGGCGACAGCCAAGAGACCCAGTACTTC
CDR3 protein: CASSLRFGDSQETQYF

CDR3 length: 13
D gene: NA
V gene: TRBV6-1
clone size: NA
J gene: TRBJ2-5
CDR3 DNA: TGTGCCAGCACCCCCGGGGGGCGCAAGACCCAGTACTTC
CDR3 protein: CASTPGGRKTQYF